Sequencing of this TCR beta chain was carried out in a study of cytomegalovirus exposure and HLA in healthy donors. Study-wide context: Later, an analysis reported that the 130 or so validation repertoires had used the same platform as the 500 to 800 first-cohort repertoires. The study, taken as a whole, reports: That first-cohort TCR clusters tended to co-occur in the 90 to 150 validation repertoires was found in a later analysis. It was 150 to 200 TCR beta chains that were listed as cytomegalovirus-associated.

The method was immunoSEQ multiplex PCR; TCRdb's version includes in-frame clones alone and lacks a portion of them. Of more than 110,000 clones listed, almost 85% were seen once; the top ten hold about 1.5%. The CDR3 covers 19 residues. In germline, CDR1 is MNHEY, CDR2 SMNVEV (reference sequence). Trimming cost V 1 base and J 4 bases; bases outside gene matches: 17. A remark on this clone: Its antigen is still unknown.

The donors formed part of the approximately 120-subject validation cohort, distinct from the roughly 630-subject first cohort. Sequencing used PBMCs. J is TRBJ2-5 and V is TRBV27, with TRBD2 matching 8 bases. The clonotype originates from a woman under 40 in good health and CMV-seronegative. The CDR3 sequence is CASSLFPPGWRGASETQYF. The CDR3 nucleotides are TGTGCCAGCAGTTTATTCCCCCCCGGTTGGCGGGGGGCATCAGAGACCCAGTACTTC.